Below are 25 T cell receptor beta chains sequenced from a single sample in a study of shared clonotypes between healthy human individuals. Clones were sequenced by immunoSEQ multiplex PCR, and TCRdb holds only the in-frame ones, with some missing. Of more than 2 million clones detected, about 94% appear once; the ten largest clones hold 0.9% to 1.3%. Naive CD8 cells, CD45RO-negative and positively selected for CCR7, excluded terminally differentiated effector memory CD45RA+ cells. Source material: naive CD8+ T cells sorted from blood. The receptor source for this set is a man aged 18 to 30 in good health.

The rearrangement joins TRBV4-2 to TRBJ2-1, with D perhaps TRBD1 (5 bases). V lost 2 bases to trimming and J lost 2 bases, with 13 bases between them. The CDR3 runs to 16 residues. Germline CDR1 and CDR2: LGHNA and YNFKEQ. The DNA for the CDR3 is TGTGCCAGCAGCCAATCCGACAGTTCGGCCTACAATGAGCAGTTCTTC. Translated, it gives CASSQSDSSAYNEQFF.

This chain links TRBV7-9 with TRBJ2-1; D uncertain. This CDR3 has 12 residues. The germline V and J ends were trimmed by 1 base and 11 bases, with 9 bases remaining between them. In germline, CDR1 is SEHNR, CDR2 FQNEAQ (reference sequence). CDR3 in amino acids: CASSLGLPKQFF. The CDR3 nucleotides are TGTGCCAGCAGCTTAGGTCTACCTAAGCAGTTCTTC.

The CDR3 DNA follows: TGTGCCAGCAGTACCTACAGGGGACCCACAGATACGCAGTATTTT. It codes for CASSTYRGPTDTQYF. The chain employs TRBV27 and TRBJ2-3; 7 nucleotides line up with TRBD1. The CDR3 contains 15 residues. Trimming at V came to 5 bases and at J to 2 bases, leaving 7 bases not matched to a gene. Germline-derived CDR1 and CDR2 are MNHEY and SMNVEV (reference sequence).

As for this clone: Other DNA sequences within the sample encode an identical CDR3. This chain uses TRBV27 with TRBJ2-6; D not certain. The length of the CDR3 is 13 residues. The V end lost 2 bases, the J end lost 4 bases, and 3 bases lay between the germline ends. Germline V gene lookup returns CDR1 MNHEY and CDR2 SMNVEV (reference sequence). The CDR3 DNA reads as TGTGCCAGCAGTTTAAGCGGGGCCAACGTCCTGACTTTC. It yields the protein CASSLSGANVLTF.

The chain joins TRBV2 to TRBJ2-7; 7 bases are a match to TRBD1. This CDR3 is built from 13 residues. Germline loops: CDR1 SNHLY, CDR2 FYNNEI. V shed 4 bases, J shed 3 bases, and the junction held 3 bases outside the gene matches. The CDR3 DNA reads TGTGCCAGCAGTGTCTACAGGGGCTACGAGCAGTACTTC. Its protein is CASSVYRGYEQYF.

Notes on this clone: This sample includes further DNA sequences coding for the same CDR3. The gene calls are TRBV4-3 and TRBJ1-1; TRBD1 is a possible D gene (5 bases). This CDR3 contains 15 residues. Germline CDR1 reads LGHNA; CDR2 reads YSLEER. V lost 3 bases and J lost 1, with 12 bases in between. The CDR3, as DNA: TGCGCCAGCAGCCAGGGGGGGACGGAGAACACTGAAGCTTTCTTT. As protein: CASSQGGTENTEAFF.

The V gene is TRBV7-9, the J gene TRBJ2-3; 9 positions agree with TRBD2. This CDR3 comprises 15 residues. With 10 bases clipped from V and 2 bases from J, the junction kept 10 bases outside the gene matches. Germline V lookup: CDR1 SEHNR, CDR2 FQNEAQ (reference sequence). CDR3 in DNA: TGTGCCACCACGGGAAGGACTAGCGACACAGATACGCAGTATTTT. Translated: CATTGRTSDTDTQYF.

In its sample, this clone was seen once. In nucleotides, the CDR3 is TGCGCCAGCAGCCAAGATCCGGGACTAGCGTCGACCTACGAGCAGTACTTC. Its protein is CASSQDPGLASTYEQYF. The chain carries TRBV4-3 and TRBJ2-7, with TRBD2 matching 10 bases. Germline loops: CDR1 LGHNA, CDR2 YSLEER. The ends lost 0 bases at V and 2 bases at J; junction bases unmatched: 7. This CDR3 is 17 amino acids long.

V usage is TRBV7-9 and J usage is TRBJ2-7, with 9 positions matching TRBD1. The junction had 11 bases not matched to a gene; V was cut back by 5 bases and J by 6 bases. Germline-derived CDR1 and CDR2 are SEHNR and FQNEAQ (reference sequence). There are 15 residues in the CDR3. The CDR3 nucleotides read TGTGCCAGCAGCACACTTGAACAGGGGGCAGGCGAGCAGTACTTC. It encodes CASSTLEQGAGEQYF.

In DNA form, the CDR3 reads TGTGCCAGCAGCCCTTATCTCGGGACAGGGGGTCCGGATGGCTACACCTTC. Translation gives CASSPYLGTGGPDGYTF. The chain is built from TRBV7-8 and TRBJ1-2; 11 nucleotides match TRBD1. Germline trimming cut 5 bases from V and 6 bases from J; bases unmatched to any gene: 14. CDR3 size: 17 residues. In germline, CDR1 is SGHVS, CDR2 FQNEAQ.

The chain is built from TRBV19 and TRBJ1-5, with D maybe TRBD1 (6 bases). Germline-derived CDR1 and CDR2 are LNHDA and SQIVND (reference sequence). Deletions cut 4 bases from V and 3 bases from J, with 16 bases between. There are 16 residues in the CDR3. As DNA, the CDR3 is TGTGCCAGTAGTACTGACAGGACCTTTTACAATCAGCCCCAGCATTTT. It encodes CASSTDRTFYNQPQHF.

The chain uses TRBV4-1 and TRBJ1-3; TRBD1 matches at 9 bases. There are 16 residues in the CDR3. Germline assignment: CDR1 MGHRA and CDR2 YSYEKL. V was clipped by 0 bases and J by 0 bases; unmatched bases: 0. The CDR3 spells CASSQEGQGSGNTIYF. The CDR3 bases are TGCGCCAGCAGCCAAGAGGGACAGGGCTCTGGAAACACCATATATTTT.

Here the CDR3 DNA reads TGTGCCATCACTGACGAGGGGTCGATTAACACCGGGGAGCTGTTTTTT. Its protein product is CAITDEGSINTGELFF. The V call is TRBV10-3, the J call TRBJ2-2, with D perhaps matching TRBD1 or TRBD2 (5 bases each). The CDR3 loop spans 16 amino acids. The germline CDR1 and CDR2 sequences are ENHRY and SYGVKD. V was shortened by 7 bases and J by 2 bases, with 17 bases between the two germline ends.

This rearrangement joins TRBV27 to TRBJ1-2; D ambiguous. The ends were cut back, 2 bases at V and 4 bases at J, with 14 bases in the middle. CDR3 length: 15 residues. Germline values: CDR1 MNHEY, CDR2 SMNVEV (reference sequence). The CDR3 spells CASSLRQDQVYGYTF. CDR3 DNA sequence: TGTGCCAGCAGTTTAAGGCAGGACCAAGTCTATGGCTACACCTTC.

The chain links TRBV29-1 to TRBJ1-3, with D unresolved. Per the germline V gene, CDR1 is SQVTM and CDR2 is ANQGSEA. This CDR3 contains 13 residues. Trimming pared 4 bases from V and 4 bases from J, leaving 11 bases between. CDR3 region: CSVGVSEGNTIYF. CDR3 nucleotide sequence: TGCAGCGTTGGGGTTTCGGAGGGAAACACCATATATTTT. Full variable domain (missing parts from reference TRBV29-1 and TRBJ1-3): SAVISQKPSRDICQRGTSLTIQCQVDSQVTMMFWYRQQPGQSLTLIATANQGSEATYESGFVIDKFPISRPNLTFSTLTVSNMSPEDSSIYLCSVGVSEGNTIYFGEGSWLTVV.

The chain carries TRBV6-1 and TRBJ1-3, with TRBD1 as a possible D gene (5 bases). V was shortened by 2 bases and J by 0 bases, with 8 bases between the two germline ends. Germline CDR1 and CDR2: MNHNS and SASEGT. The CDR3 consists of 15 residues. The CDR3 DNA is TGTGCCAGCAGTGAAACAGGAAGCTCTGGAAACACCATATATTTT. Protein: CASSETGSSGNTIYF.

CDR3 sequence: CASSFLQGANQPQHF. CDR3 bases: TGTGCCAGCAGTTTTTTACAGGGTGCCAATCAGCCCCAGCATTTT. The chain joins TRBV27 to TRBJ1-5; tentative D call: TRBD1 (6 bases). Germline CDR1 is MNHEY and CDR2 is SMNVEV (reference sequence). Between the trimmed V and J ends, which lost 3 bases and 3 bases, there was a span of 12 bases. CDR3 length equals 15 residues.

The chain uses TRBV5-1 and TRBJ2-7; 7 bases are shared with TRBD1. Germline CDR1 reads SGHRS; CDR2 reads YFSETQ. The CDR3 sequence is 15 residues long. The junction had 8 bases not matched to a gene; V was cut back by 2 bases and J by 3 bases. As DNA, the CDR3 is TGCGCCAGCAGCTTCTGGGACAGCGGCAACTACGAGCAGTACTTC. This codes for CASSFWDSGNYEQYF.

The chain links TRBV6-5 to TRBJ2-7; 8 positions match TRBD1. The CDR3 extends over 14 amino acids. The J segment lost 4 bases and the V segment lost 6 bases, leaving 8 bases of the junction unmatched. CDR1 and CDR2 from the germline V gene are MNHEY and SVGAGI. CDR3 nucleotides: TGTGCCAGCAGGCCGGGACAGGTCCCTTACGAGCAGTACTTC. It translates to CASRPGQVPYEQYF.

The V call is TRBV10-3, the J call TRBJ1-3, with unresolved D. Germline lookup yields CDR1 ENHRY and CDR2 SYGVKD. The CDR3 sequence is 13 residues long. Between the trimmed V and J ends, which lost 0 bases and 7 bases, there was a span of 7 bases. The CDR3 sequence: CAISESNANTIYF. The CDR3 DNA sequence: TGTGCCATCAGTGAGTCTAACGCCAACACCATATATTTT.

This chain connects TRBV7-2 to TRBJ1-5, with TRBD1 as a possible D gene (6 bases). Germline V gene data show CDR1 as SGHTA and CDR2 as FQGNSA. The CDR3 runs to 14 residues. V was cut by 3 bases and J by 5 bases, with 11 bases left in between. CDR3 coding DNA: TGTGCCAGCAGCTTCGGACAGTATGATCAGCCCCAGCATTTT. It codes for CASSFGQYDQPQHF.

Concerning this clone itself: The same CDR3 is also encoded by other DNA sequences in this sample. The chain joins TRBV9 to TRBJ2-3; no reliable D call. Germline CDR1 SGDLS, CDR2 YYNGEE. This CDR3 has 13 residues. Trimming took 2 bases from V and 1 from J, leaving 5 bases between them. Here the CDR3 reads CASSVTGTDTQYF. The CDR3 region has the DNA TGTGCCAGCAGCGTCACAGGCACAGATACGCAGTATTTT.

This sequence joins TRBV11-2 and TRBJ2-1; 7 nucleotides match TRBD2. V shed 4 bases, J shed 8 bases, and the junction held 20 bases outside the gene matches. This CDR3 is built from 18 residues. From germline, CDR1 is SGHAT and CDR2 FQNNGV. CDR3 residues: CASSSQEASPGRRDEQFF. In nucleotides, the CDR3 is TGTGCCAGCAGCTCGCAGGAAGCGTCCCCCGGGAGGAGGGATGAGCAGTTCTTC.

The J gene is TRBJ2-7, the V gene TRBV19, with TRBD2 identical over 11 bases. This CDR3 is 14 amino acids long. Germline lookup yields CDR1 LNHDA and CDR2 SQIVND (reference sequence). The trim removed 3 bases at V and 5 bases at J, leaving 3 bases unmatched. The DNA of the CDR3 is TGTGCCAGTAGTATGACTAGCGGGATGGACGAGCAGTACTTC. This codes for CASSMTSGMDEQYF. The variable domain in full, with the rest retrieved from reference TRBV19 and TRBJ2-7, is DGGITQSPKYLFRKEGQNVTLSCEQNLNHDAMYWYRQDPGQGLRLIYYSQIVNDFQKGDIAEGYSVSREKKESFPLTVTSAQKNPTAFYLCASSMTSGMDEQYFGPGTRLTVT.

The gene calls are TRBV6-6 and TRBJ1-5; tentatively, D is TRBD1 (5 bases). CDR3 size: 15 residues. Trimming stripped 4 bases from V and 5 bases from J, with 15 bases between. The germline gives CDR1 MNHNY, CDR2 SVGAGI (reference sequence). CDR3 bases: TGTGCCAGCAGTTTTCCTACGGGGGGGGATCAGCCCCAGCATTTT. Amino acids: CASSFPTGGDQPQHF.